This is a list of T cell receptor beta chains from one sample in a study of Ad26.COV2.S vaccination and SARS-CoV-2 variants. The assay was immunoSEQ multiplex PCR, and TCRdb's table has in-frame clones only and misses some. This table has some 300,000 clones, 85% to 90% appearing once. Material: peripheral blood, obtained in a trial of Ad26.COV2.S vaccine versus placebo. These receptors were taken from a person between 18 and 65 years old who received the Ad26.COV2.S COVID-19 vaccine or a placebo. CDR3s include the opening cysteine and the closing phenylalanine or tryptophan. Fields, in order: J gene, clone size, V gene, D gene, CDR3 DNA, CDR3 protein. D genes are given only for firm matches. Only part of the rows carry a size: once, few, many, or a class if the clone is expanded.

j_gene: TRBJ1-3
abundance: .
v_gene: TRBV6-5
d_gene: .
CDR3nt: TGTGCTAGCAGTTTCGACGGGAGCTCTGGAAACACCATATATTTT
CDR3aa: CASSFDGSSGNTIYF

j_gene: TRBJ2-2
abundance: few
v_gene: TRBV5-1
d_gene: TRBD1
CDR3nt: TGCGCCAGCAGCTTGGCGACAGGGGGCTTTACCGGGGAGCTGTTTTTT
CDR3aa: CASSLATGGFTGELFF

j_gene: TRBJ2-3
abundance: .
v_gene: TRBV7-9
d_gene: TRBD1
CDR3nt: TGTGCCAGCAGCCGGGGGACAGGAGTCACAGATACGCAGTATTTT
CDR3aa: CASSRGTGVTDTQYF

j_gene: TRBJ1-4
abundance: .
v_gene: TRBV29-1
d_gene: TRBD1
CDR3nt: TGCAGCGTCAGACAGGGCGGTGAAAAACTGTTTTTT
CDR3aa: CSVRQGGEKLFF

j_gene: TRBJ1-2
abundance: .
v_gene: TRBV6-5
d_gene: .
CDR3nt: TGTGCCAGCAGTTACTCGAGTAGGGAGGTAAAATATGGCTACACCTTC
CDR3aa: CASSYSSREVKYGYTF

j_gene: TRBJ2-5
abundance: .
v_gene: TRBV7-2
d_gene: TRBD2
CDR3nt: TGTGCCAGCAGCCCCCCCACGACTAGCGGGGGGGGAGAGACCCAGTACTTC
CDR3aa: CASSPPTTSGGGETQYF

j_gene: TRBJ1-2
abundance: .
v_gene: TRBV19
d_gene: TRBD1
CDR3nt: TGTGCCAGTACCAGGACAGGGGACGGCTACACCTTC
CDR3aa: CASTRTGDGYTF

j_gene: TRBJ1-3
abundance: .
v_gene: TRBV9
d_gene: .
CDR3nt: TGTGCCAGCAGCCCCCGGGGGAGCCCTGGAAACACCATATATTTT
CDR3aa: CASSPRGSPGNTIYF

j_gene: TRBJ2-1
abundance: .
v_gene: TRBV30
d_gene: TRBD2
CDR3nt: TGTGCCCGGAGTGTAGACGGGGGGGCAGTCGAGCAGTTCTTC
CDR3aa: CARSVDGGAVEQFF

j_gene: TRBJ2-5
abundance: .
v_gene: TRBV2
d_gene: .
CDR3nt: TGTGCCAGCAGGCCCCGGACAGACCAAGAGACCCAGTACTTC
CDR3aa: CASRPRTDQETQYF

j_gene: TRBJ1-2
abundance: .
v_gene: TRBV7-8
d_gene: TRBD1
CDR3nt: TGTGCCAGCAGCTTACAAGGGACAGGGCCCTATGGCTACACCTTC
CDR3aa: CASSLQGTGPYGYTF

j_gene: TRBJ2-7
abundance: once
v_gene: TRBV7-2
d_gene: TRBD2
CDR3nt: TGTGCCAGCAGCTTAACGCGGGAGGGTGGCGAGCAGTACTTC
CDR3aa: CASSLTREGGEQYF

j_gene: TRBJ1-5
abundance: .
v_gene: TRBV27
d_gene: .
CDR3nt: TGTGCCAGCAGTCCACTCGGACGGGGTCAGCCCCAGCATTTT
CDR3aa: CASSPLGRGQPQHF

j_gene: TRBJ2-1
abundance: .
v_gene: TRBV2
d_gene: TRBD2
CDR3nt: TGTGCCACCAAAAATAGCGGGGGGGCGAATGAGCAGTTCTTC
CDR3aa: CATKNSGGANEQFF

j_gene: TRBJ1-2
abundance: once
v_gene: TRBV6-5
d_gene: .
CDR3nt: TGTGCCAGCAGTTACTCGATGGGGGCCTATGGCTACACCTTC
CDR3aa: CASSYSMGAYGYTF

j_gene: TRBJ2-7
abundance: .
v_gene: TRBV14
d_gene: .
CDR3nt: TGTGCCAGCAGCCAACTAAGAGGGTCCGACGAGCAGTACTTC
CDR3aa: CASSQLRGSDEQYF

j_gene: TRBJ1-5
abundance: .
v_gene: TRBV5-1
d_gene: .
CDR3nt: TGCGCCAGCAGCTTGGGAGGGACCGCAGGGCAGCCCCAGCATTTT
CDR3aa: CASSLGGTAGQPQHF

j_gene: TRBJ2-2
abundance: .
v_gene: TRBV5-6
d_gene: TRBD1
CDR3nt: TGTGCCAGCAGCTCCGGGACAGGGAACACCGGGGAGCTGTTTTTT
CDR3aa: CASSSGTGNTGELFF

j_gene: TRBJ1-3
abundance: .
v_gene: TRBV7-2
d_gene: TRBD1
CDR3nt: TGTGCCAGCAGCTTCGGGACAGGTCAGGGCACCATATATTTT
CDR3aa: CASSFGTGQGTIYF

j_gene: TRBJ2-2
abundance: .
v_gene: TRBV6-2/TRBV6-3
d_gene: TRBD2
CDR3nt: TGTGCCAGCAGCTTTTTACTAGCGGGGGTGTACACCGGGGAGCTGTTTTTT
CDR3aa: CASSFLLAGVYTGELFF

j_gene: TRBJ2-2
abundance: .
v_gene: TRBV7-7
d_gene: .
CDR3nt: TGTGCCAGCAGCTCTTCAAGCATGAACACCGGGGAGCTGTTTTTT
CDR3aa: CASSSSSMNTGELFF

j_gene: TRBJ1-2
abundance: .
v_gene: TRBV6-2/TRBV6-3
d_gene: TRBD1
CDR3nt: TGTGCCAGCAGTTACTCGAGACAGGGAGACTATGGCTACACCTTC
CDR3aa: CASSYSRQGDYGYTF

j_gene: TRBJ1-3
abundance: .
v_gene: TRBV6-5
d_gene: .
CDR3nt: TGTGCCAGCATCCGGCGCCCAGGGGTTGGAAACACCATATATTTT
CDR3aa: CASIRRPGVGNTIYF

j_gene: TRBJ2-5
abundance: once
v_gene: TRBV18
d_gene: .
CDR3nt: TGTGCCAGCTCCCCCAAGAAAGAGACCCAGTACTTC
CDR3aa: CASSPKKETQYF

j_gene: TRBJ1-2
abundance: .
v_gene: TRBV19
d_gene: TRBD1
CDR3nt: TGTGCCAGTAAAGCGACAGGGGCTCTCGACTATGGCTACACCTTC
CDR3aa: CASKATGALDYGYTF

j_gene: TRBJ2-5
abundance: .
v_gene: TRBV7-3
d_gene: TRBD2
CDR3nt: TGTGCCAGCAGCCCCTCGGGCCGGGGGGGAGAGACCCAGTACTTC
CDR3aa: CASSPSGRGGETQYF

j_gene: TRBJ1-2
abundance: .
v_gene: TRBV18
d_gene: TRBD1
CDR3nt: TGTGCCAGCTCACCACTTACTCCGGGACAGGGGAATGGCTACACCTTC
CDR3aa: CASSPLTPGQGNGYTF

j_gene: TRBJ2-1
abundance: .
v_gene: TRBV7-8
d_gene: TRBD1
CDR3nt: TGTGCCAGCAGCTCTAGCGCGGGACAGGGTAATGAGCAGTTCTTC
CDR3aa: CASSSSAGQGNEQFF

j_gene: TRBJ1-2
abundance: .
v_gene: TRBV7-9
d_gene: .
CDR3nt: TGTGCCAGCAGCTTAGCCGGACAGCAAACTGGCTACACCTTC
CDR3aa: CASSLAGQQTGYTF

j_gene: TRBJ1-6
abundance: .
v_gene: TRBV5-1
d_gene: .
CDR3nt: TGCGCCAGCAGCTTTGGGGCCTCCGGTTCACCCCTCCACTTT
CDR3aa: CASSFGASGSPLHF

j_gene: TRBJ2-5
abundance: .
v_gene: TRBV30
d_gene: .
CDR3nt: TGTGCCTGGAGAAAGGCCAGCTTCTTCCAAGAGACCCAGTACTTC
CDR3aa: CAWRKASFFQETQYF

j_gene: TRBJ2-7
abundance: many
v_gene: TRBV15
d_gene: .
CDR3nt: TGTGCCACCAGCAGAGACCAGCTCGGTCAGTACTTC
CDR3aa: CATSRDQLGQYF

j_gene: TRBJ1-2
abundance: .
v_gene: TRBV27
d_gene: .
CDR3nt: TGTGCCAGCAGTCCAAGAACGGGCACCTTCGGCTACACCTTC
CDR3aa: CASSPRTGTFGYTF

j_gene: TRBJ1-1
abundance: .
v_gene: TRBV19
d_gene: TRBD1
CDR3nt: TGTGCCAGTAATACTAGGGACAGGGGTAACACTGAAGCTTTCTTT
CDR3aa: CASNTRDRGNTEAFF

j_gene: TRBJ2-1
abundance: .
v_gene: TRBV5-6
d_gene: .
CDR3nt: TGTGCCAGCAGCCGCCCCGGGGACGGGAATGAGCAGTTCTTC
CDR3aa: CASSRPGDGNEQFF

j_gene: TRBJ2-7
abundance: .
v_gene: TRBV5-4
d_gene: .
CDR3nt: TGTGCCAGCAGCTTGAGTGGTGGGTCAGTTGGTCGATACGAGCAGTACTTC
CDR3aa: CASSLSGGSVGRYEQYF

j_gene: TRBJ2-3
abundance: .
v_gene: TRBV7-2
d_gene: TRBD2
CDR3nt: TGTGCCAGCAGCTTATTGGGACTAGCGGGGAAAGATACGCAGTATTTT
CDR3aa: CASSLLGLAGKDTQYF

j_gene: TRBJ1-3
abundance: .
v_gene: TRBV30
d_gene: .
CDR3nt: TGTGCCTGGAGCCAAGGGGGGGGCGGTGGAAACACCATATATTTT
CDR3aa: CAWSQGGGGGNTIYF

j_gene: TRBJ1-2
abundance: .
v_gene: TRBV5-1
d_gene: TRBD1
CDR3nt: TGCGCCAGCAGATCCGGGACAGGGACCGTTTCGGGCTACACCTTC
CDR3aa: CASRSGTGTVSGYTF

j_gene: TRBJ2-1
abundance: .
v_gene: TRBV7-2
d_gene: TRBD1
CDR3nt: TGTGCCAGCAGCTCCTCAGTGAGGACAGGGGGCATAGGGAATGAGCAGTTCTTC
CDR3aa: CASSSSVRTGGIGNEQFF

j_gene: TRBJ1-5
abundance: .
v_gene: TRBV9
d_gene: .
CDR3nt: TGTGCCAGCAGCGTTGGAAGTAGAAGCAATCAGCCCCAGCATTTT
CDR3aa: CASSVGSRSNQPQHF

j_gene: TRBJ1-2
abundance: many
v_gene: TRBV30
d_gene: TRBD1
CDR3nt: TGTGCCTGGCGCACAGGGGGCGACGTGAGATACACCTTC
CDR3aa: CAWRTGGDVRYTF

j_gene: TRBJ2-2
abundance: .
v_gene: TRBV5-5
d_gene: .
CDR3nt: TGTGCCAGCAGCTTGGGATTATCCGGGACGGACCCTCGCGGGGAGCTGTTTTTT
CDR3aa: CASSLGLSGTDPRGELFF

j_gene: TRBJ1-1
abundance: .
v_gene: TRBV20-1
d_gene: .
CDR3nt: TGCAGTGGTAAGGGCGGCACTGAAGCTTTCTTT
CDR3aa: CSGKGGTEAFF